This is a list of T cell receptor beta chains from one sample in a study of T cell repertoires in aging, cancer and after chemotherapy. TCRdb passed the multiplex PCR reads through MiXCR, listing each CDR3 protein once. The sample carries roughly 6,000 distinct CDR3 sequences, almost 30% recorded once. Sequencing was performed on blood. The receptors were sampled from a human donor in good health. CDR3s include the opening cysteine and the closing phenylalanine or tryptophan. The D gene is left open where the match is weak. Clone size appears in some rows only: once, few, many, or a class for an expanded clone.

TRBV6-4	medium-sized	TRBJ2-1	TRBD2	CASSDSSGGANEQFF	TGTGCCAGCAGTGACTCTAGCGGGGGGGCCAATGAGCAGTTCTTC
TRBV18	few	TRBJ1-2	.	CASSPPNQYDLDSNYGYTF	TGTGCCAGCTCACCACCGAACCAATACGACTTGGACAGCAACTATGGCTACACCTTC
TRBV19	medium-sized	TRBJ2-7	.	CASSIERGSSYEQYF	TGTGCCAGTAGTATAGAGAGAGGTTCGTCCTACGAGCAGTACTTC
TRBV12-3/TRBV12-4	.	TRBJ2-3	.	CASSDADTQYF	TGTGCCAGCTCGGATGCGGATACGCAGTATTTT
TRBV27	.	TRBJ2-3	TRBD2	CASSFFGGSATDTQYF	TGTGCCAGCAGTTTTTTTGGCGGGAGCGCAACAGATACGCAGTATTTT
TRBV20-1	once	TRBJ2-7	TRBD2	CSARGPTSPHEQYF	TGCAGTGCTAGAGGGCCGACTAGCCCTCACGAGCAGTACTTC
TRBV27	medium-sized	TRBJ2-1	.	CASSLSAGEQFF	TGTGCCAGCAGTTTATCGGCTGGTGAGCAGTTCTTC
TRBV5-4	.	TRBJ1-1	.	CASSPNGVMNTEAFF	TGTGCCAGCAGCCCCAACGGAGTAATGAACACTGAAGCTTTCTTT
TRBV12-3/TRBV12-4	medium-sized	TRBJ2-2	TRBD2	CASSFRAGGFANTGELFF	TGTGCCAGCAGTTTCCGCGCGGGGGGCTTCGCGAACACCGGGGAGCTGTTTTTT
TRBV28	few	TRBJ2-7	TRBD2	CASTPGGVIVPYEQYF	TGTGCCAGCACCCCCGGGGGGGTGATAGTACCCTACGAGCAGTACTTC
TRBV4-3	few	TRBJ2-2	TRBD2	CASSQDRLAGARNTGELFF	TGTGCCAGCAGCCAAGATCGACTAGCGGGAGCGAGGAACACCGGGGAGCTGTTTTTT
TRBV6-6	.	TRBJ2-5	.	CASMDSETQYF	TGCGCCAGCATGGACAGCGAAACCCAGTACTTC
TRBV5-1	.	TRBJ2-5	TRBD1	CASSFSGGETQYF	TGCGCCAGCAGCTTTTCAGGGGGAGAGACCCAGTACTTC
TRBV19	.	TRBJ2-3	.	CASSINSGGRTDTQYF	TGTGCCAGTAGTATAAATTCCGGGGGACGCACAGATACGCAGTATTTT
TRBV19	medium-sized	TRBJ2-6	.	CASSGTHSGANVLTF	TGTGCCAGCTCCGGGACACACTCTGGGGCCAACGTCCTGACTTTC
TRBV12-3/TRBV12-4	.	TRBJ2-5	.	CASRGGYQQTQYF	TGTGCCAGCAGGGGGGGCTACCAGCAGACCCAGTACTTC
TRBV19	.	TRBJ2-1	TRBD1	CASSVPGQGNNEQFF	TGTGCCAGTAGTGTCCCTGGACAGGGGAACAATGAGCAGTTCTTC
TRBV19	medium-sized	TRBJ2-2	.	CASSIGGEFLGELFF	TGTGCCAGTAGTATAGGGGGGGAGTTTCTCGGGGAGCTGTTTTTT
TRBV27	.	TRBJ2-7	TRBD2	CASSLSGGGVDEQYF	TGTGCCAGCAGTTTATCAGGCGGGGGAGTAGACGAGCAGTACTTC
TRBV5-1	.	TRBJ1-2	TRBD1	CASSWGQVYGYTF	TGCGCCAGCAGCTGGGGACAGGTCTATGGCTACACCTTC
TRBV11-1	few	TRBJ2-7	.	CASSPQEISYEQYF	TGTGCCAGCAGCCCACAGGAAATCAGCTACGAGCAGTACTTC
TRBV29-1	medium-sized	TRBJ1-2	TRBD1	CSDWDSYGYTF	TGCAGCGACTGGGACAGCTATGGCTACACCTTC
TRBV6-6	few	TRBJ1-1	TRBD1	CASTYRGLGDTEAFF	TGTGCCAGCACCTACAGGGGGCTGGGGGACACTGAAGCTTTCTTT
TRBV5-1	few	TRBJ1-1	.	CASSPGRLNTEAFF	TGCGCCAGCAGCCCTGGACGGCTGAACACTGAAGCTTTCTTT
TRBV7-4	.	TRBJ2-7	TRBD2	CASSPLLAGSSYEQYF	TGTGCCAGCAGTCCCCTGCTAGCGGGTAGCTCCTACGAGCAGTACTTC
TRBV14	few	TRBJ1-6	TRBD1	CASSQELGGWSPLHF	TGTGCCAGCAGCCAAGAATTAGGGGGCTGGTCACCCCTCCACTTT
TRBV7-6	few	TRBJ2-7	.	CASSLGINAMAVNEQYF	TGTGCCAGCAGCTTAGGGATTAACGCTATGGCGGTAAACGAGCAGTACTTC
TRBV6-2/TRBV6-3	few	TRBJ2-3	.	CASSYRDLTDTQYF	TGTGCCAGCAGTTACCGGGACCTCACAGATACGCAGTATTTT